One sample yielded the 7 T cell receptor beta chains listed below, sequenced in a study of blood T cell repertoires in COVID-19. The data were produced by immunoSEQ multiplex PCR, yet TCRdb's version contains in-frame clones alone and is incomplete. Here the sample spans about 300,000 clones, approximately 88% being singletons. The sequencing input was peripheral blood. The receptors here all came from a woman aged 25 to 39 who had recovered from COVID-19.

The genes are TRBV27 and TRBJ2-1, with 13 positions matching TRBD2. The CDR3 totals 16 residues. The V and J ends lost 3 bases and 7 bases, in that order; junction bases with no gene match: 6. Germline CDR1 is MNHEY and CDR2 is SMNVEV (reference sequence). Here the CDR3 DNA reads TGTGCCAGCAGTTTCTTCGGGACTAGCGGGGAAAATGAGCAGTTCTTC. Its translation: CASSFFGTSGENEQFF.

This clone is labeled as large. This chain links TRBV7-9 with TRBJ1-3; D is ambiguous. The ends were cut back, 1 base at V and 6 bases at J, with 10 bases in the middle. This CDR3 has 14 residues. Germline lookup yields CDR1 SEHNR and CDR2 FQNEAQ (reference sequence). The CDR3, as DNA: TGTGCCAGCAGCTTAGACTCATACTTAAACACCATATATTTT. Protein product: CASSLDSYLNTIYF.

The rearrangement uses TRBV12-3 or TRBV12-4 and TRBJ1-1, with no clear D. The CDR3 runs 13 residues. V was clipped by 6 bases and J by 5 bases, with 13 bases between them. The CDR3 loop reads CASSPGRITEAFF. The CDR3 DNA reads TGTGCCAGCAGCCCTGGCCGAATAACTGAAGCTTTCTTT.

The chain uses TRBV5-1 and TRBJ1-2; 10 positions agree with TRBD1. The CDR3 is made up of 15 amino acids. CDR1 and CDR2 (germline): SGHRS, YFSETQ. V was pared by 3 bases and J by 5 bases, with 7 bases of the junction left unmatched. The CDR3 sequence: CASSSGTGDGYGYTF. DNA for the CDR3: TGCGCCAGCAGCTCGGGGACAGGGGATGGTTATGGCTACACCTTC.

The rearrangement joins TRBV2 to TRBJ2-1; D may be TRBD1 (5 bases). V lost 6 bases, J lost 4 bases, and 10 bases lay in between. Germline CDR1 SNHLY, CDR2 FYNNEI. This CDR3 has 13 amino acids. This CDR3 is CASSWGRYNEQFF. The CDR3 DNA reads as TGTGCCAGCAGCTGGGGCAGATACAATGAGCAGTTCTTC.

This clone has a single count. The V gene is TRBV19, the J gene TRBJ2-7, with no clear D. Germline CDR1 and CDR2: LNHDA and SQIVND (reference sequence). Between the trimmed V and J ends, which lost 1 base and 5 bases, there was a span of 12 bases. The CDR3 is 14 amino acids. Here the CDR3 reads CASSIGIQSDEQYF. The CDR3 bases are TGTGCCAGTAGTATAGGTATACAGTCCGACGAGCAGTACTTC.

This clone appeared once. The chain couples TRBV29-1 to TRBJ2-7; D perhaps matches TRBD2 (5 bases). This CDR3 has 12 residues. Trimming left V 6 bases short and J 4 bases short, with 13 bases between. The germline gives CDR1 SQVTM, CDR2 ANQGSEA. The DNA for the CDR3 is TGCAGCGTAATCCGGGAATCTTACGAGCAGTACTTC. Protein: CSVIRESYEQYF.